This TCR beta chain comes out of a study of regulatory T cells in long-lasting Graves disease. According to the study, TCR beta libraries were built with iRepertoire HTBI primers and CDR3-region Arm-PCR. TCRdb itself ran the multiplex PCR reads through MiXCR, one entry per CDR3 protein. The table records around 500,000 distinct CDR3 sequences, approximately 13% of them present only once. Trimming removed 4 bases from V and 13 bases from J; junction bases left unmatched: 7. The V gene's germline CDR1 is LGHDT and CDR2 YNNKEL (reference sequence). The CDR3 length is 12 residues. As to time point: newly diagnosed GD, antithyroid drugs for less than 3 months. The TCR library was prepared using RNA isolated from PBMCs. These same records also appear under a second study, on T cells in Graves' hyperthyroidism and ophthalmopathy. According to that study: When ophthalmopathy did not progress within 18 months, Graves' hyperthyroidism was considered stable. Most thyroid-expanded clonotypes above 0.001 were also found in blood. Ophthalmopathy stood apart from stable hyperthyroidism in a 13 V-J model.

The V call is TRBV3-1, the J call TRBJ2-1, with 7 bases identical to TRBD2. The receptor was derived from a man younger than 45 with Graves disease. Sequences were derived from peripheral blood mononuclear cells (PBMCs), sampled at new diagnosis, from a patient treated with antithyroid drugs. The CDR3: CASSLLGLDQFF. CDR3 nucleotide sequence: TGTGCCAGCAGCCTACTCGGACTAGATCAGTTCTTC.